These 6 T cell receptor beta chains share one sample of origin, sequenced in a study of T-cell reconstitution after alpha-beta-depleted transplantation in children (dated by TCRdb to the mid-2010s). The treatment or condition tag for this specimen amounts to: allogeneic hematopoietic cell transplantation with graft depleted of TCRalphabeta T cells and CD19 B cells. The protocol used for the library was PCR. The sequencer was an Illumina HiSeq 2500. To normalize quantification of the TCRbeta repertoire, the TCR libraries were built with molecular barcoding that relied on unique molecular identifiers. TCRdb reanalyzed the raw reads on its own, using fastp at Q25 for trimming and MiXCR for clone calling, and kept in-frame beta chains. Rows with one shared CDR3 protein collapse into an entry with the most common genes and DNA. This sample comprises fewer than 250,000 distinct CDR3 sequences, approximately 8% of them detected only once. The ten largest make up approximately 6.3% of the sample.

The specimen was PBMCs, mostly from graft donor cells, collected 180 days after TCRalphabeta/CD19-depleted stem cell transplant. The source is a male patient younger than 18 who had a stem cell transplant for acute lymphoblastic leukemia, so the T cells may come from the graft donor.

This clonotype has at least ten counts. V and J are TRBV24-1 and TRBJ2-5; the D gene is possibly TRBD2 (6 bases). Germline V gene data show CDR1 as KGHDR and CDR2 as SFDVKD. V was shortened by 2 bases and J by 0 bases, with 9 bases between the two germline ends. The CDR3 length is 15 residues. The chain's CDR3 is CATSDWREYQETQYF. Here the CDR3 DNA reads TGTGCCACCAGTGATTGGAGGGAGTACCAAGAGACCCAGTACTTC.

There are many counts of this clonotype. The chain recombines TRBV6-5 with TRBJ2-2, with D uncertain. CDR1 and CDR2 from the germline V gene are MNHEY and SVGAGI. The CDR3 has 15 amino acids. V was cut by 3 bases and J by 2 bases, with 10 bases left in between. The CDR3 sequence: CASSYSRVNTGELFF. The CDR3 DNA is TGTGCCAGCAGTTATAGTAGGGTCAACACCGGGGAGCTGTTTTTT.

This clonotype was counted ten times or more. The chain employs TRBV6-6 and TRBJ2-1; possible D gene TRBD1, 5 bases. Trimming cost V 7 bases and J 2 bases, with 6 bases left between them. Germline V lookup: CDR1 MNHNY, CDR2 SVGAGI (reference sequence). This CDR3 spans 12 amino acids. The CDR3 spells CASKDTYNEQFF. The CDR3 DNA follows: TGTGCCAGCAAGGACACCTACAATGAGCAGTTCTTC.

This clonotype was counted ten times or more. The V call is TRBV5-1, the J call TRBJ2-1, with 8 bases matching TRBD2. J gave up 4 bases and V 3 bases, and 3 bases lay outside the gene matches. The CDR3 consists of 14 residues. CDR1 and CDR2 from the germline V gene are SGHRS and YFSETQ. The CDR3 here is CASSSLAGYNEQFF. CDR3 nucleotides: TGCGCCAGCAGCTCCTTAGCGGGGTACAATGAGCAGTTCTTC.

This clonotype was seen repeatedly, ten times or more. The V and J genes are TRBV7-2 and TRBJ2-3, with TRBD2 identical over 7 bases. This CDR3 comprises 16 residues. Germline values: CDR1 SGHTA, CDR2 FQGNSA. After removal of 5 bases from V and 4 bases from J, the junction contained 12 bases not matched to a gene. The CDR3: CASSHSLQRGADTQYF. In DNA form, the CDR3 reads TGTGCCAGCAGCCATTCCCTACAACGGGGGGCAGATACGCAGTATTTT.

With respect to this clonotype: A read error may explain this, as a much larger clone is one base away. The chain links TRBV5-5 to TRBJ2-7; D is possibly TRBD1 (5 bases). CDR1 and CDR2 (germline): SGHKS, YYEKEE (reference sequence). The CDR3 is 14 amino acids. This CDR3 reads CAGSFAGWDYEQYF. Here the CDR3 DNA reads TGTGCCGGCAGCTTCGCAGGGTGGGACTACGAGCAGTACTTC.